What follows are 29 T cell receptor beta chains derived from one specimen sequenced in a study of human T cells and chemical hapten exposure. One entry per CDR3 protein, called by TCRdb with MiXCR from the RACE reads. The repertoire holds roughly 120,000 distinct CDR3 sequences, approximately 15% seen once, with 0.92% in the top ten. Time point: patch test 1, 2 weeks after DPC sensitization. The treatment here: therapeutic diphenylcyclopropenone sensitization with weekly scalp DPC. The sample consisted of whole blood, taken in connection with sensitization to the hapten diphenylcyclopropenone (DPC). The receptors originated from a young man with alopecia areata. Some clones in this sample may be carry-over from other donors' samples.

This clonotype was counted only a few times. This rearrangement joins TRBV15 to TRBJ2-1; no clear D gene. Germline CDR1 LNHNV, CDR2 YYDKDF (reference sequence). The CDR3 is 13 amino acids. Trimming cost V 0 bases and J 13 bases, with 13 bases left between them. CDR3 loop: CATSRDHGREQFF. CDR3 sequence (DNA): TGTGCCACCAGCAGAGATCACGGGCGAGAACAGTTCTTC.

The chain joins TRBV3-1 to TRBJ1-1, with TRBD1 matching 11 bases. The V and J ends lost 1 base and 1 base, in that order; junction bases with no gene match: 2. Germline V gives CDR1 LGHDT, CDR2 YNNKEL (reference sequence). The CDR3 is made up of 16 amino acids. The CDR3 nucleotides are TGTGCCAGCAGCCAAGGGACAGGGGGCTCGAACACTGAAGCTTTCTTT. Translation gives CASSQGTGGSNTEAFF.

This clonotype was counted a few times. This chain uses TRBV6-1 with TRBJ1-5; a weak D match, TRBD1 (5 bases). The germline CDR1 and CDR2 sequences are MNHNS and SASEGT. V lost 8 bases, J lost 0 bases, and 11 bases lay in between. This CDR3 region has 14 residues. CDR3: CASLRTTSNQPQHF. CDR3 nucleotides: TGTGCCAGCCTCAGGACAACTAGCAATCAGCCCCAGCATTTT.

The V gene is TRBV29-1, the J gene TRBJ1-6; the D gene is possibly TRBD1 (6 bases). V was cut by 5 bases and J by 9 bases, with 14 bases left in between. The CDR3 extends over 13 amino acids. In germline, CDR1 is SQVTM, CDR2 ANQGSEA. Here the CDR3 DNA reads TGCAGCGTTAGCGGGGGCTTATCTTCACCCCTCCACTTT. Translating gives CSVSGGLSSPLHF. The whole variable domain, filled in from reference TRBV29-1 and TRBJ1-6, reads SAVISQKPSRDICQRGTSLTIQCQVDSQVTMMFWYRQQPGQSLTLIATANQGSEATYESGFVIDKFPISRPNLTFSTLTVSNMSPEDSSIYLCSVSGGLSSPLHFGNGTRLTVT.

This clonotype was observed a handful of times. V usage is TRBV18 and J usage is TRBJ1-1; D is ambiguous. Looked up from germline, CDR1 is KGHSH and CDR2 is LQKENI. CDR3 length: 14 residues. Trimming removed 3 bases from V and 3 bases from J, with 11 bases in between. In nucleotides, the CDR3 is TGTGCCAGCTCACCGGACCAATGGCACACTGAAGCTTTCTTT. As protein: CASSPDQWHTEAFF.

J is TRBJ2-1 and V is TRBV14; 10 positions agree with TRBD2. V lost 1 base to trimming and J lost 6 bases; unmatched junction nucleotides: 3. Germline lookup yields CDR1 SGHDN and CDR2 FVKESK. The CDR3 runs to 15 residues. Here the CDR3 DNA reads TGTGCCAGCAGCCAAGCACTAGCGGGGCGCAATGAGCAGTTCTTC. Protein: CASSQALAGRNEQFF.

CDR3 loop: CSAYRDSTDTQYF. The DNA for the CDR3 is TGCAGTGCGTACCGGGACAGCACAGATACGCAGTATTTT. This chain links TRBV20-1 with TRBJ2-3; tentatively, D is TRBD1 or TRBD2 (5 bases each). CDR3 size: 13 residues. Trimming removed 6 bases from V and 0 bases from J, with 10 bases in between. Germline CDR1 reads DFQATT; CDR2 reads SNEGSKA (reference sequence).

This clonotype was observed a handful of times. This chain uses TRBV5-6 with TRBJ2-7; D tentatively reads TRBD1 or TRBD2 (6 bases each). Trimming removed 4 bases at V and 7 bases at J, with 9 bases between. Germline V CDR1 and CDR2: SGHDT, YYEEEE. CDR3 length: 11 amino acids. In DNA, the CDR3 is TGTGCCAGCAGCGGGGGGCGTGAGCAGTACTTC. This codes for CASSGGREQYF.

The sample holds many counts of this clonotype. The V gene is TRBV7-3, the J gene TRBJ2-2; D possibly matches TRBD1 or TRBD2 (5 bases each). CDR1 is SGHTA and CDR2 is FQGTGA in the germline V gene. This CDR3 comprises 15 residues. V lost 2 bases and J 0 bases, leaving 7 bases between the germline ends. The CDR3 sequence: CASSLLGANTGELFF. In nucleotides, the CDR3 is TGTGCCAGCAGCTTATTGGGGGCGAACACCGGGGAGCTGTTTTTT.

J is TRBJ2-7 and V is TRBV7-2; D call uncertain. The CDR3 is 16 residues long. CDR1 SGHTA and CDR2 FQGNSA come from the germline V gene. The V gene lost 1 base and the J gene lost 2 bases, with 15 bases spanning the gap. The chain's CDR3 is CASSLEGRRDPYEQYF. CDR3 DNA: TGTGCCAGCAGCTTAGAAGGGCGGAGAGACCCCTACGAGCAGTACTTC.

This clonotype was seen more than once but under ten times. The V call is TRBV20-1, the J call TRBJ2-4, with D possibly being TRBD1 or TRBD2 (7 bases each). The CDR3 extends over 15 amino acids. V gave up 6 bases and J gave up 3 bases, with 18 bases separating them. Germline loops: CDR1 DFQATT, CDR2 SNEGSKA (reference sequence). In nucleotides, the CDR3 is TGCAGTGCCCAGGGGGGGGCGTTGATCAAAAACATTCAGTACTTC. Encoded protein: CSAQGGALIKNIQYF.

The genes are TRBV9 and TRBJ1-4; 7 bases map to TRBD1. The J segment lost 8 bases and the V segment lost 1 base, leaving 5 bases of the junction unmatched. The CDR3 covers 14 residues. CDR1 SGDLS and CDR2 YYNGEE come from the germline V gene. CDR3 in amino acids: CASSVSTGREKLFF. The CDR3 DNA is TGTGCCAGCAGCGTATCGACAGGGAGGGAAAAACTGTTTTTT.

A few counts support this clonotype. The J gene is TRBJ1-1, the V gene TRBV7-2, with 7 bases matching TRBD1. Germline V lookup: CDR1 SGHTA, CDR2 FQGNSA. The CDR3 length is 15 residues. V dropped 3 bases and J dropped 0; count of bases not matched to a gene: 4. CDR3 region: CASSFGTEMNTEAFF. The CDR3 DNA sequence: TGTGCCAGCAGCTTCGGGACAGAGATGAACACTGAAGCTTTCTTT.

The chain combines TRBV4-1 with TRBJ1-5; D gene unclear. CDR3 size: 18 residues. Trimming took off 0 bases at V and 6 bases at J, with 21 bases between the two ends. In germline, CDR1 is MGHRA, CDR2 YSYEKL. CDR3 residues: CASSQDNTAGMGGQPQHF. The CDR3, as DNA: TGCGCCAGCAGCCAAGATAATACGGCGGGAATGGGAGGTCAGCCCCAGCATTTT.

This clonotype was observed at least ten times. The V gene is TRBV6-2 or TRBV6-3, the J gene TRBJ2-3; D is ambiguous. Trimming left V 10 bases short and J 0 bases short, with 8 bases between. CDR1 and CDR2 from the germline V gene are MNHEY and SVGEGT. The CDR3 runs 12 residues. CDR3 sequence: CATQDSTDTQYF. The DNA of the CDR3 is TGTGCCACCCAGGATAGCACAGATACGCAGTATTTT.

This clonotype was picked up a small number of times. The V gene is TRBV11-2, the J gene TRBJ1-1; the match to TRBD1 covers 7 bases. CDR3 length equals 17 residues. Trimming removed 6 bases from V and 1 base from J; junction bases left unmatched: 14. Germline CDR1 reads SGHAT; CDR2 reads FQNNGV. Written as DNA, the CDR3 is TGTGCCAGCAGACTAGTGGGGACAGTAAGATCGAACACTGAAGCTTTCTTT. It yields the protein CASRLVGTVRSNTEAFF. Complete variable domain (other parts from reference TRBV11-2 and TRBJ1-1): EAGVAQSPRYKIIEKRQSVAFWCNPISGHATLYWYQQILGQGPKLLIQFQNNGVVDDSQLPKDRFSAERLKGVDSTLKIQPAKLEDSAVYLCASRLVGTVRSNTEAFFGQGTRLTVV.

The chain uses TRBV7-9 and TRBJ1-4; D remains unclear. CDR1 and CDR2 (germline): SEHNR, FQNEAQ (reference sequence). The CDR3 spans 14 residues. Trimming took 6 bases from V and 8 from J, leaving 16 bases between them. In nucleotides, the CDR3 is TGTGCCAGCAGAATTGGATCGAGAGGGGAAAAACTGTTTTTT. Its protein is CASRIGSRGEKLFF.

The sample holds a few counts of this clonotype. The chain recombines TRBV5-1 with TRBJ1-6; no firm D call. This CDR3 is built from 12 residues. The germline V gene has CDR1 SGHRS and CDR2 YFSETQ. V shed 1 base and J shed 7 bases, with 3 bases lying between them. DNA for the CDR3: TGCGCCAGCAGCTTGAGAAATTCACCCCTCCACTTT. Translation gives CASSLRNSPLHF.

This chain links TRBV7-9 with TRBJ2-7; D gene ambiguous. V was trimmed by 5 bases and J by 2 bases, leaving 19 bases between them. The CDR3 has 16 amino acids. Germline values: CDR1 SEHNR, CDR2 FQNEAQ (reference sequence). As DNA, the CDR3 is TGTGCCAGCAGCCATCTTGACCGATTCGGCACCTACGAGCAGTACTTC. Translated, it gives CASSHLDRFGTYEQYF. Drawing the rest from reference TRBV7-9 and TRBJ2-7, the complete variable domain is DTGVSQNPRHKITKRGQNVTFRCDPISEHNRLYWYRQTLGQGPEFLTYFQNEAQLEKSRLLSDRFSAERPKGSFSTLEIQRTEQGDSAMYLCASSHLDRFGTYEQYFGPGTRLTVT.

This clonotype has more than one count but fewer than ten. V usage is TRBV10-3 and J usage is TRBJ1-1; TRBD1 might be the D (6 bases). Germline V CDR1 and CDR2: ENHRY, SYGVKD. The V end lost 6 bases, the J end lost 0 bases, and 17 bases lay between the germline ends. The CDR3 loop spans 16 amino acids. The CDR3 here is CAIRNTDGQLNTEAFF. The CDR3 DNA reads TGTGCCATCAGGAATACGGACGGACAGCTGAACACTGAAGCTTTCTTT.

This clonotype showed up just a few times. As DNA, the CDR3 is TGTGCCAGCAGCTGGACAGGGGGCATGAACACTGAAGCTTTCTTT. Protein: CASSWTGGMNTEAFF. The V gene is TRBV7-2, the J gene TRBJ1-1, with TRBD1 identical over 11 bases. The CDR3 spans 15 residues. Germline V gene lookup returns CDR1 SGHTA and CDR2 FQGNSA. With V trimmed by 4 bases and J by 0 bases, 1 base remained unmatched.

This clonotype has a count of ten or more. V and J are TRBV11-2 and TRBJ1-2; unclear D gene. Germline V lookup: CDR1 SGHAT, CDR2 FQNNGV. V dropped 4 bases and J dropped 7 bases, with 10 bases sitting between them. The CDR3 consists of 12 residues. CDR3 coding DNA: TGTGCCAGCAGCTCTGGTGTCAGTGGCTACACCTTC. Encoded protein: CASSSGVSGYTF. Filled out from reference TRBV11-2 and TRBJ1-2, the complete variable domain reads EAGVAQSPRYKIIEKRQSVAFWCNPISGHATLYWYQQILGQGPKLLIQFQNNGVVDDSQLPKDRFSAERLKGVDSTLKIQPAKLEDSAVYLCASSSGVSGYTFGSGTRLTVV.

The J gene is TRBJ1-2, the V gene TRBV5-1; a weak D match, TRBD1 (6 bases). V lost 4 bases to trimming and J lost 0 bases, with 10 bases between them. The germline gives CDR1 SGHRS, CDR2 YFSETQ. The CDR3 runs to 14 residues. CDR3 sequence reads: CASSRDTSNYGYTF. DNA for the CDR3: TGCGCCAGCAGCCGGGACACCTCTAACTATGGCTACACCTTC.

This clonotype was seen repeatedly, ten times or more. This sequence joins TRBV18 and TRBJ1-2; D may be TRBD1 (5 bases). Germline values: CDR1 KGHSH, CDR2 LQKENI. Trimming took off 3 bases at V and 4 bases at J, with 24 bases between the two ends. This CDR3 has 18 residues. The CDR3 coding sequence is TGTGCCAGCTCACCCTTTTCCTCCGTAAGGGGAACAAGCTATGGCTACACCTTC. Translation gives CASSPFSSVRGTSYGYTF. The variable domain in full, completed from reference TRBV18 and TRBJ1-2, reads NAGVMQNPRHLVRRRGQEARLRCSPMKGHSHVYWYRQLPEEGLKFMVYLQKENIIDESGMPKERFSAEFPKEGPSILRIQQVVRGDSAAYFCASSPFSSVRGTSYGYTFGSGTRLTVV.

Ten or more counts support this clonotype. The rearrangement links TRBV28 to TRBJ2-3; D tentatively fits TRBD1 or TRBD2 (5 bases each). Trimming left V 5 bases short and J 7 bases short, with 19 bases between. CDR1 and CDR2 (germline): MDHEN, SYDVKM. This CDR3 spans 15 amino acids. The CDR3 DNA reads TGTGCCAGCAGTGAGACAGCCCTAGCCCTGAATACGCAGTATTTT. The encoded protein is CASSETALALNTQYF.

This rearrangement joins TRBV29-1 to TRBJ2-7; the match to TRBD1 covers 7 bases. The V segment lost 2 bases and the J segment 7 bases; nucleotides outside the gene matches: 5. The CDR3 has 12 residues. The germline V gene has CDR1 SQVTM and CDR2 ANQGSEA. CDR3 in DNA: TGCAGCGTTGAATACCCGACAGGGGAGCAGTACTTC. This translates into CSVEYPTGEQYF.

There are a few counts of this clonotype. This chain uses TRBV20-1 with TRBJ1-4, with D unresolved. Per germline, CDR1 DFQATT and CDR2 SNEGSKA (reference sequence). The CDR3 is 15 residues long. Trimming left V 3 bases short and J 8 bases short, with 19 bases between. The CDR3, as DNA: TGCAGTGCTAGGATTCTGCAATTCAGTACGGAAAAACTGTTTTTT. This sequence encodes CSARILQFSTEKLFF.

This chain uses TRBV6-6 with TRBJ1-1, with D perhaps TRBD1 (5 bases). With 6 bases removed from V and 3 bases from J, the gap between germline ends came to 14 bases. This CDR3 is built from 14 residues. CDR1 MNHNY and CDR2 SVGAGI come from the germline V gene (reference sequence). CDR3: CASRLVRDDTEAFF. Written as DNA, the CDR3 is TGTGCCAGCAGATTGGTCAGGGACGACACTGAAGCTTTCTTT.

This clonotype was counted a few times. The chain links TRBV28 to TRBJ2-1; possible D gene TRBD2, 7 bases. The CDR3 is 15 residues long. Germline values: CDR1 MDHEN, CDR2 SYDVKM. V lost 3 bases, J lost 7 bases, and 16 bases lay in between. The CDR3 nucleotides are TGTGCCAGCAGTTTTAGGGGGGGACCGGTTAATGAGCAGTTCTTC. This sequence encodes CASSFRGGPVNEQFF.